This is a list of T cell receptor beta chains from one sample in a study of lymphopenia after photon versus proton radiotherapy. Some clones are missing from TCRdb's copy, which holds only in-frame ones; the method was immunoSEQ multiplex PCR. Found here are more than 70,000 clones, more than 70% of them singletons; the top ten hold about 1.3%. Source: peripheral blood, taken from a patient treated with proton-based radiotherapy. Receptors were obtained from a man between 60 and 70 years old with pancreatic cancer. CDR3s include the opening cysteine and the closing phenylalanine or tryptophan. A D gene is named only where the DNA matches it firmly. Expanded clones are given a class, and other clones once, few, many or no size at all.

j_gene	abundance	d_gene	v_gene	CDR3nt	CDR3aa
TRBJ2-3	.	.	TRBV27	TGTGCCAGCAGCAGGACCTCCACCGGGGCAGATACGCAGTATTTT	CASSRTSTGADTQYF
TRBJ1-4	.	TRBD1	TRBV28	TGTGCCAGCAGTCTTCCGACAGGGTACGATGAAAAACTGTTTTTT	CASSLPTGYDEKLFF
TRBJ1-1	.	TRBD1	TRBV19	TGTGCCAGTAGGAGGACAGGGACCTATGAAGCTTTCTTT	CASRRTGTYEAFF
TRBJ2-3	.	TRBD2	TRBV2	TGTGCCAGCAGTGAACAATTAGCGGGAGGGTTCACAGATACGCAGTATTTT	CASSEQLAGGFTDTQYF
TRBJ1-2	few	.	TRBV28	TGTGCCAGCACCTCGTTTTATGGCTACACCTTC	CASTSFYGYTF
TRBJ2-4	.	.	TRBV28	TGTGCCAGCAGTCTCCCGGCTAGAGCCAAAAACATTCAGTACTTC	CASSLPARAKNIQYF
TRBJ1-2	once	.	TRBV28	TGTGCCAGCAGCCCAACGCCGACAATTGGTATTGGCTACACCTTC	CASSPTPTIGIGYTF
TRBJ2-3	.	.	TRBV4-3	TGCGCCAGCAGCCAAGAGTTTGGGAGAAGGACAGATACGCAGTATTTT	CASSQEFGRRTDTQYF
TRBJ2-2	.	TRBD2	TRBV4-3	TGCGCCAGCAGCCAAGACCCACTTTCTAGCGGGACCTTACTTGGGGAGCTGTTTTTT	CASSQDPLSSGTLLGELFF
TRBJ2-2	.	.	TRBV11-2	TGTGCCAGCAGCTTGGGGAGCAACACCGGGGAGCTGTTTTTT	CASSLGSNTGELFF
TRBJ1-2	.	TRBD1	TRBV29-1	TGCAGCGTCGAGAGGGACAGGGTAAGGGGCTACACCTTC	CSVERDRVRGYTF
TRBJ2-3	.	.	TRBV11-3	TGTGCCAGCAGCCTGAGCACAGATACGCAGTATTTT	CASSLSTDTQYF
TRBJ1-6	.	.	TRBV6-5	TGTGCCAGCAGTTACTCCACTACAGGGTCCGGTTCACCCCTCCACTTT	CASSYSTTGSGSPLHF
TRBJ2-1	.	TRBD1	TRBV11-3	TGTGCCAGCAGCTTCGACAGGGATTCCTACAATGAGCAGTTCTTC	CASSFDRDSYNEQFF
TRBJ2-7	once	TRBD1	TRBV11-2	TGTGCCAGCGGATACAGGGGTCACTACGAGCAGTACTTC	CASGYRGHYEQYF